Sequencing of this T cell receptor beta chain was carried out in a study of lymphopenia after photon versus proton radiotherapy. The study, taken as a whole, reports: Oligoclonal CD8+ Temra expansion after nadir drove photon patients' diversity drop.

The table came from immunoSEQ multiplex PCR; TCRdb's copy has only in-frame clones and leaves some out. Of about 53,000 clones listed, around 83% are singletons. About this clone: Its matching antigen is unknown.

V was cut by 6 bases and J by 4 bases, with 15 bases left in between. Germline V gives CDR1 MNHNY, CDR2 SVGAGI (reference sequence). This CDR3 has 14 residues. This receptor was obtained from a man between 50 and 59 years old with gastric cancer. The sample in question was peripheral blood, obtained from a patient treated with photon-based radiotherapy. The chain carries TRBV6-6 and TRBJ1-1; D not certain. This CDR3 reads CASSPDRIGTEAFF. DNA of the CDR3: TGTGCCAGCAGCCCTGATCGTATTGGCACTGAAGCTTTCTTT.